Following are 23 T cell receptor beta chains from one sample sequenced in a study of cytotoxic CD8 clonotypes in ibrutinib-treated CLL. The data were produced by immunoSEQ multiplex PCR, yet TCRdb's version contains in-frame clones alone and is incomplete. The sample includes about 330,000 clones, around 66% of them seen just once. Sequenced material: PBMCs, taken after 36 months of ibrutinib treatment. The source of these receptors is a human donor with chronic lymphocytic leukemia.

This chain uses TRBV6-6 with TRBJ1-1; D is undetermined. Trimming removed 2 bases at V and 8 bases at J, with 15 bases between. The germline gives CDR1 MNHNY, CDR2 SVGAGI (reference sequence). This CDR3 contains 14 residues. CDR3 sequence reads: CASSYGLVSLEAFF. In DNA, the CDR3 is TGTGCCAGCAGTTACGGATTGGTTTCCCTAGAAGCTTTCTTT.

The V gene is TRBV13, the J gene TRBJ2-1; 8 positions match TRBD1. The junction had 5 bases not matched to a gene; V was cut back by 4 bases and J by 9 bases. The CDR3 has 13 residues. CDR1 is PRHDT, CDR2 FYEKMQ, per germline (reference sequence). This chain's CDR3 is CASSSGQGPEQFF. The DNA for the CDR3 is TGTGCCAGCAGCTCTGGACAGGGTCCTGAGCAGTTCTTC.

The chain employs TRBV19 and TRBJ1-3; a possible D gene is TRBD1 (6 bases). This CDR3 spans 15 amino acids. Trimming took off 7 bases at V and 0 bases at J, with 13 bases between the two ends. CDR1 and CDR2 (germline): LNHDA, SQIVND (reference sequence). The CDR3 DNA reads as TGTGCCAGTACCCCGGACAGTTTCTCTGGAAACACCATATATTTT. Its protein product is CASTPDSFSGNTIYF.

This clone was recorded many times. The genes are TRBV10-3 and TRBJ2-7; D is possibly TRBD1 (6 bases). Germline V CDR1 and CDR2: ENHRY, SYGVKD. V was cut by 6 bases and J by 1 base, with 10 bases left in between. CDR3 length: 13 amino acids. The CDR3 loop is CAIRRDKSYEQYF. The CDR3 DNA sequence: TGTGCCATCAGACGGGACAAGTCCTACGAGCAGTACTTC.

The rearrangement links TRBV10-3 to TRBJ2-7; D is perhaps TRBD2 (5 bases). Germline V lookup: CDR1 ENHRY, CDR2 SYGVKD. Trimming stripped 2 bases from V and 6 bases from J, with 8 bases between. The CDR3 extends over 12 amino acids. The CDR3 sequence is CAISESAGEQYF. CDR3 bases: TGTGCCATCAGTGAGAGTGCGGGCGAGCAGTACTTC.

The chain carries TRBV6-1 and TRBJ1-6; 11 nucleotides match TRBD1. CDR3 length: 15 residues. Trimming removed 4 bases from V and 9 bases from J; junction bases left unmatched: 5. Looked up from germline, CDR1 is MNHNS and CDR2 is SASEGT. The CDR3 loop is CASSGWTGGGSPLHF. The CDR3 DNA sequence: TGTGCCAGCAGTGGTTGGACAGGGGGCGGTTCACCCCTCCACTTT.

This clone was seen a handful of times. The DNA for the CDR3 is TGTGCCAGCAGCTTCATCAGGGGGCTATTCCCAGAGACCCAGTACTTC. Its protein product is CASSFIRGLFPETQYF. The rearrangement uses TRBV7-9 and TRBJ2-5, with 8 positions matching TRBD1. Trimming removed 3 bases from V and 4 bases from J; junction bases left unmatched: 10. The CDR3 loop spans 16 amino acids. Per the germline V gene, CDR1 is SEHNR and CDR2 is FQNEAQ (reference sequence). The whole variable domain, remainder taken from reference TRBV7-9 and TRBJ2-5, is DTGVSQNPRHKITKRGQNVTFRCDPISEHNRLYWYRQTLGQGPEFLTYFQNEAQLEKSRLLSDRFSAERPKGSFSTLEIQRTEQGDSAMYLCASSFIRGLFPETQYFGPGTRLLVL.

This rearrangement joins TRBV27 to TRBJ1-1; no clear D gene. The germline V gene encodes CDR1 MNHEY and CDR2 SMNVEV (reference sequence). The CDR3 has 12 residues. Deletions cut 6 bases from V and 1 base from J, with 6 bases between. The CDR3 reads CASRGSNTEAFF. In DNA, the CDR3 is TGTGCCAGCAGGGGGTCGAACACTGAAGCTTTCTTT.

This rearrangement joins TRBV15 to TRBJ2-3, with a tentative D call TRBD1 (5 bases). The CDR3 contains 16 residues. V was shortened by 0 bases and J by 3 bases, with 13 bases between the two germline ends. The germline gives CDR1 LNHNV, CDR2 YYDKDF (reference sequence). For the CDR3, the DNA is TGTGCCACCAGCAGAGACGCAGGACACCGGACAGATACGCAGTATTTT. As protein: CATSRDAGHRTDTQYF.

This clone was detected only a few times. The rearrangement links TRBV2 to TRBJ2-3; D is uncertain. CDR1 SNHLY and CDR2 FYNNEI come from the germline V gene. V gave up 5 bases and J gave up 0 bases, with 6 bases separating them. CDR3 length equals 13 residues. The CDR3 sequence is CASSQVSTDTQYF. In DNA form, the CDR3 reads TGTGCCAGCAGTCAGGTTAGCACAGATACGCAGTATTTT.

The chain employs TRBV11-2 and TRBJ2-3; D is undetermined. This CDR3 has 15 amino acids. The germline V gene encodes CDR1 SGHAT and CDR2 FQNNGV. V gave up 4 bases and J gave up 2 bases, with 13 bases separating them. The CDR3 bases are TGTGCCAGCAGCTCTCTATTTGCCACCACAGATACGCAGTATTTT. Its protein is CASSSLFATTDTQYF.

DNA of the CDR3: TGTGCCAGCAGCCCTCAGGCCAGCTACTCCTACGAGCAGTACTTC. Translation: CASSPQASYSYEQYF. The rearrangement joins TRBV9 to TRBJ2-7; D unclear. This CDR3 has 15 amino acids. V was cut by 4 bases and J by 0 bases, with 14 bases left in between. Germline CDR1 and CDR2: SGDLS and YYNGEE.

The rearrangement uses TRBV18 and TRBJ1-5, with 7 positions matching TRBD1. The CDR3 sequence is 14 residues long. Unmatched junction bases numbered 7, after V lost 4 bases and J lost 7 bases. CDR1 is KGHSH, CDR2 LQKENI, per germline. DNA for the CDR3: TGTGCCAGCTCACAACAGGGGTCTGGGCAGCCCCAGCATTTT. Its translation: CASSQQGSGQPQHF.

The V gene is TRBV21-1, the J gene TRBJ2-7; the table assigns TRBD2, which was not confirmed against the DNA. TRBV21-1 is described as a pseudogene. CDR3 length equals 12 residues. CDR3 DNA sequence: TGTGCCAGCAGCCTAGTCTGGACTCCCGCGTACTTC. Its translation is CASSLVWTPAYF.

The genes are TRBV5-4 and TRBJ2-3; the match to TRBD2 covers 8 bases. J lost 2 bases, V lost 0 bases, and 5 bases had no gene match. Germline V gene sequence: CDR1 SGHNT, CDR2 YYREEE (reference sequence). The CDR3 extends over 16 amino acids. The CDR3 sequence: CASSLDSGGSTDTQYF. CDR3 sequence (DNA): TGTGCCAGCAGCTTGGACAGCGGGGGCTCCACAGATACGCAGTATTTT.

This CDR3 is CASRKSRLGTDTQYF. In DNA, the CDR3 is TGTGCCAGCAGAAAGTCCAGGTTAGGCACAGATACGCAGTATTTT. The chain links TRBV6-5 to TRBJ2-3; D call uncertain. The germline gives CDR1 MNHEY, CDR2 SVGAGI. This CDR3 contains 15 residues. The V gene lost 6 bases and the J gene lost 1 base, with 14 bases spanning the gap.

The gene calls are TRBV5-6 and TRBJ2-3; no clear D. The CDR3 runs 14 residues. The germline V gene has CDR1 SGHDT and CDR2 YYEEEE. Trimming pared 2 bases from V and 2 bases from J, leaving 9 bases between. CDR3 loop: CASSFDLFTDTQYF. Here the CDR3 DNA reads TGTGCCAGCAGCTTTGACCTATTCACAGATACGCAGTATTTT.

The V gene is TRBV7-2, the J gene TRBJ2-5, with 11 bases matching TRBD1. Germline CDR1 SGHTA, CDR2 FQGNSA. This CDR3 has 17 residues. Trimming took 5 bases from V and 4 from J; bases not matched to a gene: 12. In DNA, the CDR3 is TGTGCCAGCAGCCCAGATCCCAGGGACAGGGGGGTAGAGACCCAGTACTTC. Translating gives CASSPDPRDRGVETQYF. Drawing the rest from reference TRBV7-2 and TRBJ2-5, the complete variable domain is GAGVSQSPSNKVTEKGKDVELRCDPISGHTALYWYRQSLGQGLEFLIYFQGNSAPDKSGLPSDRFSAERTGGSVSTLTIQRTQQEDSAVYLCASSPDPRDRGVETQYFGPGTRLLVL.

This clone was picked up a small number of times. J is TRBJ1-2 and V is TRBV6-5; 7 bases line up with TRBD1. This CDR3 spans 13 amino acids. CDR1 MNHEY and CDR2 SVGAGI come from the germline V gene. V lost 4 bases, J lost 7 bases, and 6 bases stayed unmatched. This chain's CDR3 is CASSLGGAGGYTF. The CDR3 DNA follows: TGTGCCAGCAGTTTAGGGGGCGCGGGTGGCTACACCTTC.

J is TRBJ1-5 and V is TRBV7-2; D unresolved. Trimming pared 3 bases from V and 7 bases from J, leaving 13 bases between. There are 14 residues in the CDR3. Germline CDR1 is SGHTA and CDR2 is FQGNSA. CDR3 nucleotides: TGTGCCAGCAGCTTCTTCCGAGGGAGCCAGCCCCAGCATTTT. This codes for CASSFFRGSQPQHF.

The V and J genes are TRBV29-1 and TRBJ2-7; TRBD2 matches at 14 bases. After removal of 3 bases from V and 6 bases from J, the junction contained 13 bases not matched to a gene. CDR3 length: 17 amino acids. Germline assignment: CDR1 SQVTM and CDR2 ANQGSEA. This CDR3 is CSVERGLAGACGVEQYF. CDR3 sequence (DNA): TGCAGCGTTGAGAGGGGACTAGCGGGAGCTTGTGGGGTCGAGCAGTACTTC.

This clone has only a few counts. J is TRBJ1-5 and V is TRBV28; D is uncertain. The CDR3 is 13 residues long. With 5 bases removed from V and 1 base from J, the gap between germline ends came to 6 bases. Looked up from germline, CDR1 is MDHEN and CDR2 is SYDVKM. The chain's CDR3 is CASSKLSNQPQHF. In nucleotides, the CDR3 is TGTGCCAGCAGTAAATTAAGCAATCAGCCCCAGCATTTT. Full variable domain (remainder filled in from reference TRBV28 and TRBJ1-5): DVKVTQSSRYLVKRTGEKVFLECVQDMDHENMFWYRQDPGLGLRLIYFSYDVKMKEKGDIPEGYSVSREKKERFSLILESASTNQTSMYLCASSKLSNQPQHFGDGTRLSIL.

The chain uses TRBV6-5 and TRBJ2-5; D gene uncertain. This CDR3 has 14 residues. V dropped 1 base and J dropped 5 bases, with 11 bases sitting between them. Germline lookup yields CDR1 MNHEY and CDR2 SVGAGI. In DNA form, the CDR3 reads TGTGCCAGCAGTTACTTCCTATACGGGGAGACCCAGTACTTC. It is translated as CASSYFLYGETQYF.